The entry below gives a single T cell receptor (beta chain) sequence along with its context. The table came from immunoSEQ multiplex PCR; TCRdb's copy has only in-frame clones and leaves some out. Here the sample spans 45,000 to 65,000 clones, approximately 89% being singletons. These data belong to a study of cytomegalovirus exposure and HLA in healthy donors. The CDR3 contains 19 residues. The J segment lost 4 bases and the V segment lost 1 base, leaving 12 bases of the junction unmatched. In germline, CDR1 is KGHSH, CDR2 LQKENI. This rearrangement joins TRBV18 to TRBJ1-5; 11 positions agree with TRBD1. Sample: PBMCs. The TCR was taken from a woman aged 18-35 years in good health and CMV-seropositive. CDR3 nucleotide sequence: TGTGCCAGCTCACCACTGGCGGCCTATGGGACAGGGGGGAATCAGCCCCAGCATTTT. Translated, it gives CASSPLAAYGTGGNQPQHF.